This entry lists 20 T cell receptor beta chains sequenced from one sample in a study of cytomegalovirus exposure and HLA in healthy donors. Primers included in the PCR were 60 Vbeta and 13 Jbeta primers. Libraries were prepared by immunoSEQ multiplex PCR; TCRdb keeps only in-frame clonotypes and omits some of them. The table has approximately 140,000 clones, 75% seen once. Material for sequencing was PBMCs. These receptors came from a man in his forties in good health and CMV-seronegative.

This chain uses TRBV5-4 with TRBJ1-2; D is possibly TRBD1 (5 bases). Per germline, CDR1 SGHNT and CDR2 YYREEE (reference sequence). This CDR3 is built from 14 residues. Trimming pared 4 bases from V and 5 bases from J, leaving 15 bases between. CDR3 nucleotide sequence: TGTGCCAGCAGCCTTCGGGGGGTAGGGTATGGCTACACCTTC. This encodes CASSLRGVGYGYTF.

Comment on this clone: An end of the junction does not agree with germline; a read error may underlie this. The rearrangement uses TRBV30 and TRBJ2-7; TRBD1 is a possible D gene (6 bases). CDR1 GTSNPN and CDR2 SVGIG come from the germline V gene (reference sequence). The CDR3 extends over 12 amino acids. In nucleotides, the CDR3 is TGTGCCTGGATGGACAGAAACTACGAGCGGTACTTC. It translates to CAWMDRNYERYF. The variable domain in full, completed from reference TRBV30 and TRBJ2-7, reads SQTIHQWPATLVQPVGSPLSLECTVEGTSNPNLYWYRQAAGRGLQLLFYSVGIGQISSEVPQNLSASRPQDRQFILSSKKLLLSDSGFYLCAWMDRNYERYFGPGTRLTVT.

On this clone: The sample has other DNA sequences that encode this CDR3 too. This sequence joins TRBV4-1 and TRBJ2-7; D is unclear. Germline CDR1 reads MGHRA; CDR2 reads YSYEKL. The CDR3 is made up of 13 amino acids. V lost 0 bases and J 0 bases, leaving 3 bases between the germline ends. CDR3 protein: CASSQEASYEQYF. Written as DNA, the CDR3 is TGCGCCAGCAGCCAAGAAGCCTCCTACGAGCAGTACTTC.

This sequence joins TRBV6-1 and TRBJ2-5; a possible D gene is TRBD2 (5 bases). CDR1 MNHNS and CDR2 SASEGT come from the germline V gene. The CDR3 is 14 amino acids. V was shortened by 8 bases and J by 1 base, with 14 bases between the two germline ends. The CDR3 here is CASLRTDLQETQYF. Written as DNA, the CDR3 is TGTGCCAGCTTAAGGACTGACCTCCAAGAGACCCAGTACTTC.

The genes are TRBV6-1 and TRBJ2-6; tentative D call: TRBD2 (5 bases). The CDR3 consists of 15 residues. Germline V gives CDR1 MNHNS, CDR2 SASEGT. V lost 8 bases and J lost 0, with 11 bases in between. CDR3: CASLRGISGANVLTF. The DNA of the CDR3 is TGTGCCAGCCTCAGAGGGATCTCTGGGGCCAACGTCCTGACTTTC.

The chain couples TRBV10-3 to TRBJ2-7; no clear D. Germline assignment: CDR1 ENHRY and CDR2 SYGVKD. V lost 9 bases, J lost 0 bases, and 9 bases lay in between. The CDR3 has 12 amino acids. The CDR3 loop reads CAIQNNSYEQYF. In nucleotides, the CDR3 is TGTGCCATACAGAACAACTCCTACGAGCAGTACTTC.

V usage is TRBV7-2 and J usage is TRBJ1-6, with D possibly being TRBD1 (5 bases). Trimming removed 0 bases at V and 7 bases at J, with 10 bases between. CDR1 is SGHTA, CDR2 FQGNSA, per germline. The CDR3 extends over 15 amino acids. The CDR3, as DNA: TGTGCCAGCAGCTTAGCGGGGCAGGTAAATTCACCCCTCCACTTT. Its translation: CASSLAGQVNSPLHF. Looking up the rest from reference TRBV7-2 and TRBJ1-6 gives the full variable domain: GAGVSQSPSNKVTEKGKDVELRCDPISGHTALYWYRQSLGQGLEFLIYFQGNSAPDKSGLPSDRFSAERTGGSVSTLTIQRTQQEDSAVYLCASSLAGQVNSPLHFGNGTRLTVT.

V gene TRBV19 combines with J gene TRBJ1-6, with D perhaps TRBD1 (6 bases). Germline V CDR1 and CDR2: LNHDA, SQIVND (reference sequence). Trimming took 6 bases from V and 7 from J, leaving 19 bases between them. The CDR3 sequence is 16 residues long. As DNA, the CDR3 is TGTGCCAGTAGGGGGGAGACGACAGGTCAAAATTCACCCCTCCACTTT. Protein product: CASRGETTGQNSPLHF. Variable domain in full (rest from reference TRBV19 and TRBJ1-6): DGGITQSPKYLFRKEGQNVTLSCEQNLNHDAMYWYRQDPGQGLRLIYYSQIVNDFQKGDIAEGYSVSREKKESFPLTVTSAQKNPTAFYLCASRGETTGQNSPLHFGNGTRLTVT.

The chain carries TRBV9 and TRBJ1-5, with D tentatively TRBD1 (6 bases). The V gene lost 4 bases and the J gene lost 10 bases, with 15 bases spanning the gap. CDR3 size: 13 residues. Germline V gives CDR1 SGDLS, CDR2 YYNGEE. CDR3 in amino acids: CASSFTAGVPQHF. For the CDR3, the DNA is TGTGCCAGCAGCTTTACGGCAGGGGTTCCCCAGCATTTT.

The genes are TRBV7-6 and TRBJ1-6; a possible D gene is TRBD1 (5 bases). The V gene's germline CDR1 is SGHVS and CDR2 FNYEAQ. Trimming removed 5 bases at V and 14 bases at J, with 16 bases between. The CDR3 sequence is 13 residues long. For the CDR3, the DNA is TGTGCCAGCAGCGTCCAGGGAACGGCTTCCCTCCACTTT. It is translated as CASSVQGTASLHF.

A remark on this clone: The same CDR3 can be traced to other DNA sequences in this sample. The CDR3 protein is CASSLGQSSYEQYF. The CDR3 nucleotides read TGTGCCAGCAGCTTAGGACAGAGCTCCTACGAGCAGTACTTC. This chain links TRBV11-3 with TRBJ2-7, with D possibly being TRBD1 (5 bases). The CDR3 has 14 residues. Trimming pared 1 base from V and 0 bases from J, leaving 7 bases between. Germline lookup yields CDR1 SGHNT and CDR2 YENEEA.

CDR3 in DNA: TGTGCCATCACTCAGGGACTAGCGGGCTCCTACGAGCAGTACTTC. It yields the protein CAITQGLAGSYEQYF. The rearrangement links TRBV10-3 to TRBJ2-7, with TRBD2 matching over 12 bases. Germline V gene data show CDR1 as ENHRY and CDR2 as SYGVKD. The J segment lost 0 bases and the V segment lost 7 bases, leaving 4 bases of the junction unmatched. The CDR3 consists of 15 residues.

The CDR3 sequence is CASSLTSGAVDTQYF. The CDR3 bases are TGTGCCAGCAGCTTGACTAGCGGGGCTGTAGATACGCAGTATTTT. The rearrangement uses TRBV5-4 and TRBJ2-3, with 10 bases fitting TRBD2. The trim removed 1 base at V and 5 bases at J, leaving 4 bases unmatched. Germline-derived CDR1 and CDR2 are SGHNT and YYREEE (reference sequence). This CDR3 has 15 amino acids.

The rearrangement links TRBV28 to TRBJ1-3, with a possible D match to TRBD1 (6 bases). The V gene lost 4 bases and the J gene lost 10 bases, with 26 bases spanning the gap. There are 17 residues in the CDR3. Germline V gene lookup returns CDR1 MDHEN and CDR2 SYDVKM. The CDR3 loop is CASSSIPPGAGRNTIYF. The CDR3 coding sequence is TGTGCCAGCAGTTCTATTCCCCCAGGGGCCGGGAGGAATACCATATATTTT.

In this sample, this clone turned up a few times. The chain couples TRBV5-6 to TRBJ1-4; a possible D gene is TRBD1 (6 bases). Germline loops: CDR1 SGHDT, CDR2 YYEEEE. The CDR3 runs to 16 residues. V was clipped by 2 bases and J by 8 bases, with 19 bases between them. The CDR3 DNA reads TGTGCCAGCAGCTTCGACTTTAAGGGGGTAGGGGAAAAACTGTTTTTT. Its translation is CASSFDFKGVGEKLFF. Full variable domain (missing parts from reference TRBV5-6 and TRBJ1-4): DAGVTQSPTHLIKTRGQQVTLRCSPKSGHDTVSWYQQALGQGPQFIFQYYEEEERQRGNFPDRFSGHQFPNYSSELNVNALLLGDSALYLCASSFDFKGVGEKLFFGSGTQLSVL.

V and J are TRBV6-5 and TRBJ2-5; 9 nucleotides agree with TRBD1. CDR1 is MNHEY, CDR2 SVGAGI, per germline. V shed 6 bases, J shed 6 bases, and the junction held 5 bases outside the gene matches. The CDR3 totals 13 residues. The CDR3 sequence: CASRGQGWQTQYF. CDR3 nucleotides: TGTGCCAGCAGGGGACAGGGTTGGCAGACCCAGTACTTC.

The rearrangement links TRBV6-1 to TRBJ1-6; D is undetermined. V lost 6 bases and J 12 bases, leaving 15 bases between the germline ends. Germline V gene lookup returns CDR1 MNHNS and CDR2 SASEGT. The CDR3 is made up of 13 amino acids. The CDR3: CASRRAQARPLHF. The CDR3 nucleotides are TGTGCCAGCAGGAGGGCACAAGCCCGACCCCTCCACTTT.

The chain uses TRBV11-2 and TRBJ1-2; the D is unclear. The CDR3 loop spans 14 amino acids. Looked up from germline, CDR1 is SGHAT and CDR2 is FQNNGV. Trimming took 1 base from V and 2 from J, leaving 8 bases between them. The CDR3: CASSLGGVNYGYTF. CDR3 coding DNA: TGTGCCAGCAGCTTAGGCGGAGTGAACTATGGCTACACCTTC. The whole variable domain, remainder taken from reference TRBV11-2 and TRBJ1-2, is EAGVAQSPRYKIIEKRQSVAFWCNPISGHATLYWYQQILGQGPKLLIQFQNNGVVDDSQLPKDRFSAERLKGVDSTLKIQPAKLEDSAVYLCASSLGGVNYGYTFGSGTRLTVV.

The chain uses TRBV4-1 and TRBJ2-1; D not certain. Trimming took off 0 bases at V and 12 bases at J, with 15 bases between the two ends. The CDR3 extends over 14 amino acids. Germline V gives CDR1 MGHRA, CDR2 YSYEKL. The CDR3 nucleotides are TGCGCCAGCAGCCAAGAGTGGAGCATGATAGGGCAGTTCTTC. The encoded protein is CASSQEWSMIGQFF.

The chain has TRBV5-4 and TRBJ1-6, with 7 nucleotides matching TRBD1. The trim removed 0 bases at V and 10 bases at J, leaving 4 bases unmatched. Looked up from germline, CDR1 is SGHNT and CDR2 is YYREEE (reference sequence). This CDR3 has 14 residues. The CDR3 here is CASSLEQGSSPLHF. Written as DNA, the CDR3 is TGTGCCAGCAGCTTGGAACAGGGGAGCTCACCCCTCCACTTT. Using reference TRBV5-4 and TRBJ1-6 for the parts outside the CDR3, the full variable domain is ETGVTQSPTHLIKTRGQQVTLRCSSQSGHNTVSWYQQALGQGPQFIFQYYREEENGRGNFPPRFSGLQFPNYSSELNVNALELDDSALYLCASSLEQGSSPLHFGNGTRLTVT.